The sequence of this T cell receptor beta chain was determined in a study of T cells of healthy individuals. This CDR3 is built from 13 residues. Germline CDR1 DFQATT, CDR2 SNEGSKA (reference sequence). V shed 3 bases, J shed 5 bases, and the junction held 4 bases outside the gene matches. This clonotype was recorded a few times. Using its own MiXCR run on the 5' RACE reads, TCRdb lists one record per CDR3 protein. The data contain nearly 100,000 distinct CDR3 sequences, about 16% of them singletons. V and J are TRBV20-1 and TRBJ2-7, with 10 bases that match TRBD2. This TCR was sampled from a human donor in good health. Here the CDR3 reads CSASLAGVNEQYF. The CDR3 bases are TGCAGTGCTAGTCTAGCGGGAGTCAACGAGCAGTACTTC.